This TCR beta chain was sequenced for a study of early T cells in non-severe SARS-CoV-2 infection. From the 5' RACE reads, TCRdb called clonotypes with MiXCR, one entry per CDR3 protein. The data show some 64,000 distinct CDR3 sequences, roughly 9% seen once. This clonotype came up a few times. Germline-derived CDR1 and CDR2 are DFQATT and SNEGSKA (reference sequence). V gave up 0 bases and J gave up 4 bases, with 9 bases separating them. This CDR3 contains 14 residues. This chain joins TRBV20-1 and TRBJ1-4, with no clear D. This clonotype was obtained from an adult who was a healthcare worker with PCR-confirmed SARS-CoV-2 infection or an uninfected control (not recorded which). The sample was whole blood, taken at baseline. This chain's CDR3 is CSARDPAFNEKLFF. The CDR3 DNA reads TGCAGTGCTAGAGACCCAGCTTTTAATGAAAAACTGTTTTTT.